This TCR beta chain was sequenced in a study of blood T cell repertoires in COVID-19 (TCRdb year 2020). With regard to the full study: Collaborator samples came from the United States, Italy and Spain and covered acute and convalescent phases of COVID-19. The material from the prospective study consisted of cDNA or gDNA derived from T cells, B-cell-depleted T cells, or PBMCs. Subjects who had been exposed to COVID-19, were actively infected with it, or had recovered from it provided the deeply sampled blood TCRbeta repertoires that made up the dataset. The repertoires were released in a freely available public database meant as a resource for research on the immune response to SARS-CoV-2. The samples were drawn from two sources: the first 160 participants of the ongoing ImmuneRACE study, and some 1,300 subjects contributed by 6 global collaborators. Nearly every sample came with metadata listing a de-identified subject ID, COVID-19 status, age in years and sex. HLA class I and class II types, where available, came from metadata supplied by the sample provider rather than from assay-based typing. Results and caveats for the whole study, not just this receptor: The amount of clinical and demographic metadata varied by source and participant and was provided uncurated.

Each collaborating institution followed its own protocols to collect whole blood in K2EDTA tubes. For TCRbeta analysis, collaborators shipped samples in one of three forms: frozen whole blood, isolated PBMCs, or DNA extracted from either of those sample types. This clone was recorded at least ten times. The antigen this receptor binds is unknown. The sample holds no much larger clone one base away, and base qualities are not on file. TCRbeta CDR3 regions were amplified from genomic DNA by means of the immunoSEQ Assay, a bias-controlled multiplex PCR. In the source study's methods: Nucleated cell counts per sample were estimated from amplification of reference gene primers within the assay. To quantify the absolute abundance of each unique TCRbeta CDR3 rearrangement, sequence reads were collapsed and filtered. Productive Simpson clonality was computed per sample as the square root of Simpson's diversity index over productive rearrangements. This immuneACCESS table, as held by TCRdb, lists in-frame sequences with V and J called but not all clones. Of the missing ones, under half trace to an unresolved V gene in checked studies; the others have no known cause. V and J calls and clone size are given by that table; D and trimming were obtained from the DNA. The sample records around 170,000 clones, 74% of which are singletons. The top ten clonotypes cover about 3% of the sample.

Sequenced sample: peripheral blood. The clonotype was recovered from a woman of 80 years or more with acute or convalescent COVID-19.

The base sequence is TGTGCCAGTAGTACGGGTAGCGGCCTCGCGGAGACCCAGTACTTC. This gives the protein CASSTGSGLAETQYF. This sequence uses TRBV19 and TRBJ2-5; TRBD2 is a possible D gene, resting on 6 matching bases. The CDR3 starts with the cysteine, ends with the phenylalanine, and has 15 residues. This entry keeps only the CDR3 DNA: 45 bases, framed from base 1. The germline V gene encodes CDR1 LNHDA and CDR2 SQIVND (reference sequence). V is cut by 4 bases and J by 5 bases, and the space between the germline ends is 17 bases.